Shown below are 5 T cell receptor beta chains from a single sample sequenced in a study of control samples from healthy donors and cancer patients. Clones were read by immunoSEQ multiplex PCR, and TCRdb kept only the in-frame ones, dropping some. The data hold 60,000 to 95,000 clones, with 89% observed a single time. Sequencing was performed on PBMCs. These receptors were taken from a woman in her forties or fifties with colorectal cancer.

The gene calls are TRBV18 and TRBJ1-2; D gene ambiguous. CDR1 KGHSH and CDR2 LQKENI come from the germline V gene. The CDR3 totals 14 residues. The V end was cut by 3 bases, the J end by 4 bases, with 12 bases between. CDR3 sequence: CASSPDAGLYGYTF. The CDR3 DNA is TGTGCCAGCTCACCCGATGCTGGGCTCTATGGCTACACCTTC.

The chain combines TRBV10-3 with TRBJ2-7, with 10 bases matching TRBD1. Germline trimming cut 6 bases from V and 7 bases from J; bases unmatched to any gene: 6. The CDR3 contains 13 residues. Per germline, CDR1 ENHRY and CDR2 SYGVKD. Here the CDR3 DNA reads TGTGCCATCAGGAGGGACAGGGGAACGGAGCAGTACGTC. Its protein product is CAIRRDRGTEQYV.

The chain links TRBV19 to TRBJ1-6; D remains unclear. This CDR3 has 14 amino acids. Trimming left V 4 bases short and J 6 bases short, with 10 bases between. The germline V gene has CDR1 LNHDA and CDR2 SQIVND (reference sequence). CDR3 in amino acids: CASSTDLFNSPLHF. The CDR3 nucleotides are TGTGCCAGTAGTACGGACCTATTTAATTCACCCCTCCACTTT.

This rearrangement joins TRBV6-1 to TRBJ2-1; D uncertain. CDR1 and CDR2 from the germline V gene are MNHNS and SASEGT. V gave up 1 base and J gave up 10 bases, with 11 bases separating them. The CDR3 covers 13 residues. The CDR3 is CASSEDGVREQFF. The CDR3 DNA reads TGTGCCAGCAGTGAAGATGGCGTCCGGGAGCAGTTCTTC.

CDR3 in DNA: TGTGCCACCAGCATCCTAGGGGGCTCGACAGATACGCAGTATTTT. As protein: CATSILGGSTDTQYF. The chain has TRBV15 and TRBJ2-3; 7 nucleotides agree with TRBD1. With V trimmed by 4 bases and J by 3 bases, 7 bases remained unmatched. Germline V gene data show CDR1 as LNHNV and CDR2 as YYDKDF (reference sequence). The CDR3 runs to 15 residues.